This TCR beta chain appears in the sequencing data of a study of Ad26.COV2.S vaccination and SARS-CoV-2 variants. CDR1 is MNHEY and CDR2 is SMNVEV in the germline V gene (reference sequence). The V and J ends lost 2 bases and 9 bases, in that order; junction bases with no gene match: 7. CDR3 size: 14 residues. Treatment indicated: around 19 received Ad26.COV2.S at low or high dose, single or two shots; 5 received placebo; per-sample allocation not given. Repertoires come from day 63 after the first vaccine or placebo injection. The assay was immunoSEQ multiplex PCR, and TCRdb's table has in-frame clones only and misses some. The sample carries 240,000 or so clones, approximately 88% recorded once.

Specimen: peripheral blood, collected in a trial of Ad26.COV2.S vaccine versus placebo. The TCR originated in a person between 18 and 65 years old who received the Ad26.COV2.S COVID-19 vaccine or a placebo. The chain recombines TRBV27 with TRBJ2-1; 7 bases are a match to TRBD2. The CDR3 loop reads CASSLPPGLTEQFF. CDR3 bases: TGTGCCAGCAGTTTACCCCCGGGACTAACTGAGCAGTTCTTC.